This is a list of T cell receptor beta chains from one sample in a study of blood T cell repertoires in COVID-19. TCRdb's table, derived via immunoSEQ multiplex PCR, lists solely in-frame clones and lacks some. The sample holds 100,000 to 110,000 clones, approximately 84% seen once. The sequencing sample was made of peripheral blood. These receptors came from a man younger than 40 in a cohort sampled during active COVID-19. The CDR3 runs from the conserved cysteine through the conserved F or W. The D gene is left open where the match is weak. The size entry is marked missing in some rows and otherwise reads once, few, many or a size class.

d_gene	abundance	j_gene	v_gene	CDR3aa	CDR3nt
NA	NA	TRBJ1-2	TRBV28	CASSWTQVGGGYTF	TGTGCCAGCAGTTGGACTCAAGTGGGTGGAGGCTACACCTTC
NA	NA	TRBJ2-1	TRBV2	CASSARSEQFF	TGTGCCAGCAGTGCCCGTAGTGAGCAGTTCTTC
NA	many	TRBJ1-3	TRBV18	CASSPTSGNTIYF	TGTGCCAGCTCACCGACTTCGGGAAACACCATATATTTT
NA	NA	TRBJ2-7	TRBV4-2	CASSQDSSRSYEQYF	TGTGCCAGCAGCCAAGATTCTTCGAGGAGCTACGAGCAGTACTTC
TRBD2	NA	TRBJ2-5	TRBV19	CASSIASGGSQETQYF	TGTGCCAGTAGTATTGCGAGCGGGGGTTCACAAGAGACCCAGTACTTC
NA	NA	TRBJ2-2	TRBV9	CASSGQGTNTGELFF	TGTGCCAGCAGCGGACAAGGAACGAACACCGGGGAGCTGTTTTTT
NA	NA	TRBJ2-3	TRBV6-4	CASSNSGEADTQYF	TGTGCCAGCAGTAACTCGGGGGAGGCAGATACGCAGTATTTT
NA	few	TRBJ1-1	TRBV5-1	CASSLGPGSVSTEAFF	TGCGCCAGCAGCTTGGGACCAGGGTCTGTAAGCACTGAAGCTTTCTTT
NA	once	TRBJ1-2	TRBV6-2/TRBV6-3	CASSRTDGGILYGYTF	TGTGCCAGCAGTCGCACGGATGGAGGGATACTCTATGGCTACACCTTC
NA	NA	TRBJ1-2	TRBV11-1	CASSLGTGYEHGYTF	TGTGCCAGCAGCTTGGGAACAGGGTATGAGCATGGCTACACCTTC
NA	NA	TRBJ1-1	TRBV2	CASTQGEGTEAFF	TGTGCCAGCACCCAAGGAGAGGGTACTGAAGCTTTCTTT
NA	once	TRBJ2-3	TRBV30	CAWSLTRDTQYF	TGTGCCTGGAGTCTTACTAGGGATACGCAGTATTTT
NA	NA	TRBJ1-1	TRBV14	CASSQYARGREGTEAFF	TGTGCCAGCAGCCAATACGCCCGGGGACGGGAGGGCACTGAAGCTTTCTTT
NA	NA	TRBJ2-1	TRBV27	CATAPAGLNEQFF	TGTGCCACCGCACCGGCGGGGCTCAATGAGCAGTTCTTC
NA	NA	TRBJ2-5	TRBV7-6	CASSLRGRSTETQYF	TGTGCCAGCAGCTTAAGAGGTCGGAGCACTGAGACCCAGTACTTC
TRBD1	NA	TRBJ1-1	TRBV30	CAWRPTGRGNTEAFF	TGTGCCTGGAGGCCGACAGGGCGAGGAAACACTGAAGCTTTCTTT
NA	NA	TRBJ1-1	TRBV30	CAWSRQENTEAFF	TGTGCCTGGAGTAGACAGGAGAACACTGAAGCTTTCTTT
NA	NA	TRBJ1-2	TRBV5-1	CASSFGGADYGYTF	TGCGCCAGCAGCTTCGGGGGGGCAGACTATGGCTACACCTTC
TRBD1	NA	TRBJ1-6	TRBV15	CATRKMDRDNSPLHF	TGTGCCACCAGGAAAATGGACAGGGATAATTCACCCCTCCACTTT
NA	NA	TRBJ1-1	TRBV2	CASRLRTENTEAFF	TGTGCCAGCAGGCTCCGGACAGAGAACACTGAAGCTTTCTTT
TRBD2	NA	TRBJ2-3	TRBV18	CASSPVSSGYTDTQYF	TGTGCCAGCTCACCCGTCTCTAGCGGATACACAGATACGCAGTATTTT
TRBD1	NA	TRBJ2-7	TRBV5-4	CASSSVGQGSYEQYF	TGTGCCAGCAGCTCTGTGGGACAGGGTTCTTACGAGCAGTACTTC
NA	once	TRBJ2-2	TRBV2	CASSIRGELFF	TGTGCCAGCAGTATCAGGGGGGAGCTGTTTTTT
NA	NA	TRBJ2-7	TRBV30	CAWQTSYEQYF	TGTGCCTGGCAGACATCCTACGAGCAGTACTTC
NA	NA	TRBJ2-1	TRBV19	CASSPPPQRSNEQFF	TGTGCCAGTAGTCCACCCCCACAGAGAAGCAATGAGCAGTTCTTC
NA	NA	TRBJ2-6	TRBV7-9	CASSPLISGANVLTF	TGTGCCAGCAGCCCACTCATCTCTGGGGCCAACGTCCTGACTTTC
NA	NA	TRBJ1-1	TRBV6-5	CASSYLGSRVEAFF	TGTGCCAGCAGTTACTTGGGGTCGAGGGTTGAAGCTTTCTTT
TRBD1	NA	TRBJ2-6	TRBV9	CASSVAGQLSGANVLTF	TGTGCCAGCAGCGTAGCGGGACAGCTCTCTGGGGCCAACGTCCTGACTTTC